A single sample gave rise to the 23 T cell receptor beta chains below, sequenced in a study of TET2 disruption in CD19-targeted CAR T cells. These receptors lack a known antigen. Treatment given: autologous CTL019 cells: CD19 CAR with 4-1BB and CD3 zeta domains. The table came from immunoSEQ multiplex PCR; TCRdb's copy has only in-frame clones and leaves some out. Its clone listing holds about 30,000 clones. The source material was CD8- CAR+ T cells sorted from cultured blood T cells, sampled for CD19 CAR T cell therapy. This sample's subset: CD8-negative CAR-positive T cells from the infusion product. These receptor sequences come from a man between 65 and 79 years old with chronic lymphocytic leukemia.

To note about this clone: The CDR3 end falls 3 residues outside the read, so it is completed with the germline J gene. The rearrangement joins TRBV18 to TRBJ1-2, with D possibly matching TRBD1 (6 bases). Germline V gene data show CDR1 as KGHSH and CDR2 as LQKENI. This CDR3 contains 12 residues. CDR3 bases read: TGTGCCAGCTCACCGGGGGCTAATGAC. Its translation: CASSPGAND. The full CDR3 protein is CASSPGANDYTF.

In the case of this clone: Read sequence stops 3 residues before the CDR3 end, and the germline J gene provides the missing end. This sequence joins TRBV28 and TRBJ1-5; 7 bases are shared with TRBD1. The CDR3 contains 14 residues. Germline assignment: CDR1 MDHEN and CDR2 SYDVKM. The J segment lost 2 bases and the V segment lost 6 bases, leaving 4 bases of the junction unmatched. The part of the CDR3 DNA that was read is TGTGCCAGCAGCCGTGGACAGGGCAATCAGCCC. Its protein is CASSRGQGNQP. The entire CDR3 protein reads CASSRGQGNQPQHF. Looking up the rest from reference TRBV28 and TRBJ1-5 gives the full variable domain: DVKVTQSSRYLVKRTGEKVFLECVQDMDHENMFWYRQDPGLGLRLIYFSYDVKMKEKGDIPEGYSVSREKKERFSLILESASTNQTSMYLCASSRGQGNQPQHFGDGTRLSIL.

As for this clone: The CDR3 end falls 3 residues outside the read, so it is completed with the germline J gene. The gene calls are TRBV7-3 and TRBJ2-7; D may be TRBD1 (5 bases). V lost 9 bases and J lost 2, with 8 bases in between. Germline V gene data show CDR1 as SGHTA and CDR2 as FQGTGA. This CDR3 contains 11 residues. CDR3 region: CARRQTYEQYF. The covered CDR3 bases are TGTGCCAGAAGACAGACCTACGAG.

Comment on this clone: The sequence runs out 3 residues before the end of the CDR3; the remainder is reconstructed from the germline J gene. The rearrangement links TRBV19 to TRBJ1-2; D unresolved. The CDR3 has 13 residues. Germline loops: CDR1 LNHDA, CDR2 SQIVND (reference sequence). CDR3 loop: CASSQRGSRDYTF. The sequenced part of the CDR3 DNA is TGTGCCAGTAGTCAACGGGGTTCTCGCGAC.

On this clone itself: The observed sequence ends 3 residues before the CDR3 terminus, with the missing tail filled in from the germline J gene. The genes are TRBV7-9 and TRBJ2-4, with 10 nucleotides matching TRBD1. The CDR3 contains 14 residues. Germline-derived CDR1 and CDR2 are SEHNR and FQNEAQ (reference sequence). The sequenced part of the CDR3 DNA is TGTGCCAGCGGCGCAGGGACAGGGGATTCTGGT. This translates into CASGAGTGDSG. The complete CDR3 protein is CASGAGTGDSGQYF.

A note on this clone: The CDR3 extends 3 residues past the end of the read, so its final part is completed from the germline J gene. The rearrangement links TRBV20-1 to TRBJ2-4, with 7 bases fitting TRBD2. Germline V gives CDR1 DFQATT, CDR2 SNEGSKA (reference sequence). The CDR3 has 16 amino acids. Incomplete CDR3 DNA: TGCAGTGCCCCGGCAGCCAGCGGGGTCTTACAAGAGACT. This encodes CSAPAASGVLQET. The whole CDR3 protein is CSAPAASGVLQETQYF.

On this clone itself: Read data end 3 residues before the CDR3 end; the end is taken from the germline J gene. The chain recombines TRBV19 with TRBJ1-5, with 9 bases matching TRBD1. V trimming: 4 bases; J trimming: 4 bases; junction bases outside the gene matches: 2. This CDR3 is 14 amino acids long. Germline CDR1 is LNHDA and CDR2 is SQIVND (reference sequence). Here the CDR3 reads CASSTTGGNQPQHF. Incomplete CDR3 DNA: TGTGCCAGTAGTACGACAGGGGGTAATCAGCCC.

A remark on this clone: The sequenced fragment ends 3 residues before the CDR3 boundary, so the rest is inferred from the germline J gene. This sample also contains other DNA sequences that code for the same CDR3. V and J are TRBV20-1 and TRBJ1-3, with 11 bases matching TRBD1. CDR3 length equals 18 residues. Germline V gene sequence: CDR1 DFQATT, CDR2 SNEGSKA (reference sequence). Losses at the gene ends were 0 bases for V and 5 bases for J; bases not matched to a gene: 12. The CDR3 loop reads CSARDRDRGSLGRNTIYF. The part of the CDR3 DNA that was read is TGCAGTGCTAGAGACCGGGACAGGGGGTCTCTCGGAAGAAACACC.

About this clone itself: The junction departs from germline at one end; a sequencing error may be responsible. Coverage ceases 3 residues before the CDR3 finishes, and the germline J gene fills in the end. This chain connects TRBV4-2 to TRBJ1-3, with a weak D call TRBD1 (5 bases). The CDR3 covers 17 residues. Germline V gene data show CDR1 as LGHNA and CDR2 as YNFKEQ. The DNA read from the CDR3 is TGTGCCAGCAGCCATTCCCAATCGGGCTTGGGGGGAAACACT. Its protein product is CASSHSQSGLGGNT. The entire CDR3 is CASSHSQSGLGGNTIYF.

As for this clone: Other DNA sequences of this sample code for an identical CDR3. CDR3 sequence reads: CASSPDTYGYTF. CDR3 DNA, as far as it was read: TGTGCCAGCAGCCCGGACACTTATGGC. The V gene is TRBV7-9, the J gene TRBJ1-2; D possibly corresponds to TRBD1 (5 bases). From the germline J gene comes the end of the CDR3, since the read stops 3 residues before it. Trimming removed 5 bases at V and 5 bases at J, with 9 bases between. Germline assignment: CDR1 SEHNR and CDR2 FQNEAQ (reference sequence). The CDR3 is 12 amino acids.

About this clone: The CDR3 end lies 3 residues beyond the end of the read and is filled in from the germline J gene. J is TRBJ1-2 and V is TRBV14; D call uncertain. V was clipped by 1 base and J by 4 bases, with 7 bases between them. Looked up from germline, CDR1 is SGHDN and CDR2 is FVKESK. The CDR3 totals 13 residues. Partial CDR3 DNA: TGTGCCAGCAGCCAAGGATTCAGCTATGGC. Amino acid sequence: CASSQGFSYG. In full, the CDR3 is CASSQGFSYGYTF.

Of note for this clone: The CDR3 end lies 3 residues beyond the end of the read and is filled in from the germline J gene. The V gene is TRBV20-1, the J gene TRBJ2-1, with TRBD1 matching over 10 bases. With V trimmed by 2 bases and J by 7 bases, 8 bases remained unmatched. The CDR3 contains 15 residues. Germline V gives CDR1 DFQATT, CDR2 SNEGSKA (reference sequence). The DNA read from the CDR3 is TGCAGTGCTAGAAGGTGGGACAGGGGCGGGAATGAG. The encoded protein is CSARRWDRGGNE. The whole CDR3 reads CSARRWDRGGNEQFF.

Its frequency marks this clone as medium-sized. The read stops 3 residues short of the end of the CDR3; the missing end is completed from the germline J gene. The chain carries TRBV30 and TRBJ2-2; 7 nucleotides align to TRBD1. The V and J ends lost 2 bases and 5 bases, in that order; junction bases with no gene match: 8. The CDR3 runs to 15 residues. Looked up from germline, CDR1 is GTSNPN and CDR2 is SVGIG (reference sequence). CDR3 DNA (partial): TGTGCCTGGAGTTTCACCGGGACAGTAACCGGGGAG. It translates to CAWSFTGTVTGE. The full CDR3 is CAWSFTGTVTGELFF. The full variable domain, rest sourced from reference TRBV30 and TRBJ2-2, is SQTIHQWPATLVQPVGSPLSLECTVEGTSNPNLYWYRQAAGRGLQLLFYSVGIGQISSEVPQNLSASRPQDRQFILSSKKLLLSDSGFYLCAWSFTGTVTGELFFGEGSRLTVL.

Incomplete CDR3 DNA: TGTGCCATCGGAAGAATGGGACTAGCGGGGGGCCCCGGGGGGACC. Its translation: CAIGRMGLAGGPGGT. The full CDR3 is CAIGRMGLAGGPGGTYTF. The chain combines TRBV10-3 with TRBJ1-2; D might be TRBD1 (6 bases). The missing CDR3 end, 3 residues past where the read stops, is filled in from the germline J gene. CDR3 length equals 18 residues. Germline V CDR1 and CDR2: ENHRY, SYGVKD.

Points on this clone: The CDR3 extends 3 residues past the end of the read, so its final part is completed from the germline J gene. At the DNA level, this CDR3 is encoded by other sequences in the same sample as well. The V gene is TRBV28, the J gene TRBJ1-4, with D tentatively TRBD1 (6 bases). Germline CDR1 is MDHEN and CDR2 is SYDVKM. With 5 bases removed from V and 3 bases from J, the gap between germline ends came to 13 bases. The CDR3 sequence is 15 residues long. CDR3 bases read: TGTGCCAGCAGTGAAACGGGGGGCGCTAATGAAAAA. This codes for CASSETGGANEK. In full, the CDR3 reads CASSETGGANEKLFF.

Details on this clone: The read ends 3 residues early relative to the CDR3; the germline J gene fills the gap. V and J are TRBV5-6 and TRBJ2-7; no definite D call. V lost 0 bases, J lost 0 bases, and 10 bases lay in between. The CDR3 runs to 15 residues. Germline-derived CDR1 and CDR2 are SGHDT and YYEEEE. The CDR3 loop is CASSLEVSNSYEQYF. The CDR3 bases that were read are TGTGCCAGCAGCTTGGAGGTTAGCAACTCCTACGAG. The whole variable domain, remainder taken from reference TRBV5-6 and TRBJ2-7, is DAGVTQSPTHLIKTRGQQVTLRCSPKSGHDTVSWYQQALGQGPQFIFQYYEEEERQRGNFPDRFSGHQFPNYSSELNVNALLLGDSALYLCASSLEVSNSYEQYFGPGTRLTVT.

Comments on this clone: The CDR3 extends 3 residues past the end of the read, so its final part is completed from the germline J gene. This chain connects TRBV18 to TRBJ1-1; D might be TRBD1 (5 bases). The CDR3 is 13 amino acids. The V gene's germline CDR1 is KGHSH and CDR2 LQKENI. Trimming left V 5 bases short and J 1 base short, with 8 bases between. The DNA read from the CDR3 is TGTGCCAGCTCAGAGACAGAGAACACTGAA. Its translation is CASSETENTE. The CDR3, in full, reads CASSETENTEAFF.

Notes on this clone: The sequenced fragment ends 3 residues before the CDR3 boundary, so the rest is inferred from the germline J gene. The chain recombines TRBV6-1 with TRBJ1-2; D gene uncertain. CDR3 length equals 15 residues. Germline lookup yields CDR1 MNHNS and CDR2 SASEGT. The covered CDR3 bases are TGTGCCAGCAGTGATTCCTTGGATTGGGCAGATACC. As protein: CASSDSLDWADT. The full-length CDR3 reads as CASSDSLDWADTYTF.

About this clone itself: The read gets to within 3 residues of the CDR3 end, and the germline J gene fills in the rest. The chain links TRBV18 to TRBJ2-6; TRBD2 matches 8 bases. After removal of 3 bases from V and 0 bases from J, the junction contained 7 bases not matched to a gene. CDR1 and CDR2 from the germline V gene are KGHSH and LQKENI. CDR3 length equals 18 residues. The sequenced part of the CDR3 DNA is TGTGCCAGCTCACCCCCAACCGGGACTAGCTCTGGGGCCAACGTC. Residues: CASSPPTGTSSGANV. The whole CDR3 sequence is CASSPPTGTSSGANVLTF.

As to this clone: The read finishes 3 residues shy of the CDR3 end, and the germline J gene is used to complete it. This sequence joins TRBV2 and TRBJ1-2, with TRBD1 identical over 9 bases. This CDR3 comprises 15 residues. V lost 4 bases, J lost 0 bases, and 3 bases stayed unmatched. Germline V CDR1 and CDR2: SNHLY, FYNNEI. CDR3 in amino acids: CASSAGTGSNYGYTF. The CDR3 bases that were read are TGTGCCAGCAGTGCTGGGACAGGGTCTAACTATGGC.

About this clone itself: The observed sequence ends 3 residues before the CDR3 terminus, with the missing tail filled in from the germline J gene. The rearrangement uses TRBV19 and TRBJ2-4, with TRBD1 matching 10 bases. The germline V gene has CDR1 LNHDA and CDR2 SQIVND (reference sequence). Trimming took 4 bases from V and 8 from J; bases not matched to a gene: 8. The CDR3 runs to 15 residues. The part of the CDR3 DNA that was read is TGTGCCAGTAGTACCCCCGGGACAGGGGTCGACATT. Protein: CASSTPGTGVDI. The full-length CDR3 reads as CASSTPGTGVDIQYF.

Comments on this clone: The read terminates 3 residues before the CDR3 end, so the remaining end is supplied by the germline J gene. This sequence joins TRBV5-5 and TRBJ2-2; 11 bases match TRBD2. The V gene end was trimmed by 4 bases and the J gene end by 6 bases; junction bases not matched to a gene: 5. Germline assignment: CDR1 SGHKS and CDR2 YYEKEE (reference sequence). The CDR3 contains 15 residues. This chain's CDR3 is CASSTGTSGAGELFF. CDR3 DNA, as far as it was read: TGTGCCAGCAGCACCGGGACTAGCGGCGCCGGGGAG. Looking up the rest from reference TRBV5-5 and TRBJ2-2 gives the full variable domain: DAGVTQSPTHLIKTRGQQVTLRCSPISGHKSVSWYQQVLGQGPQFIFQYYEKEERGRGNFPDRFSARQFPNYSSELNVNALLLGDSALYLCASSTGTSGAGELFFGEGSRLTVL.

Details on this clone: Relative to the germline gene, one junction end is altered; a read error may explain this. The CDR3 end lies 3 residues beyond the end of the read and is filled in from the germline J gene. Other nucleotide sequences from this sample produce the same CDR3. The J gene is TRBJ1-3, the V gene TRBV29-1; tentatively, D is TRBD1 (5 bases). This CDR3 contains 16 residues. Germline V gene lookup returns CDR1 SQVTM and CDR2 ANQGSEA. The part of the CDR3 DNA that was read is TGCAGCGTTCTAGGGCTTGGGGGGATCTCTGGAAACACT. Translation: CSVLGLGGISGNT. The CDR3, in full, reads CSVLGLGGISGNTIYF.